The 18 T cell receptor beta chains reported below all come from one sample, sequenced in a study of vaccination effects on CD4 cells after COVID-19. Measured with immunoSEQ multiplex PCR; TCRdb has only the in-frame clones, and not every one. The profile covers tens of thousands of clones, with about four fifths appearing a single time and 6% taken by the ten largest. These receptors have no known antigen. Expansion of antigen-specific CD4+ T cells with viral peptide pools was carried out by the ViraFEST assay before sequencing. Culture proceeded for roughly ten days, and CD4+ T cells were then isolated. Vaccinees lacked prior SARS-CoV-2 infection and tested negative for nucleocapsid antibodies. Specimen: CD4+ T cells from PBMCs cultured with HCoV-OC43 spike peptides, collected before COVID-19 vaccination. The subset: HCoV-OC43 spike overlapping peptide pool stimulation. These receptors were obtained from a human donor who received a COVID-19 vaccine.

J is TRBJ2-2 and V is TRBV5-1, with D unclear. V gave up 0 bases and J gave up 6 bases, with 6 bases separating them. CDR1 SGHRS and CDR2 YFSETQ come from the germline V gene. This CDR3 has 13 amino acids. In DNA form, the CDR3 reads TGCGCCAGCAGCTTGGCCATTGCCGGGGAGCTGTTTTTT. As protein: CASSLAIAGELFF.

This rearrangement joins TRBV6-5 to TRBJ2-7; 11 positions agree with TRBD2. V lost 6 bases, J lost 2 bases, and 6 bases stayed unmatched. Germline V CDR1 and CDR2: MNHEY, SVGAGI. The CDR3 runs to 15 residues. The CDR3 sequence is CASSRTSGGTYEQYV. CDR3 sequence (DNA): TGTGCCAGCAGCCGAACTAGCGGGGGTACCTACGAGCAGTACGTC.

This clone has only a few counts. J is TRBJ1-2 and V is TRBV5-4; TRBD1 is a possible D gene (5 bases). Germline V gene lookup returns CDR1 SGHNT and CDR2 YYREEE (reference sequence). Deletions cut 3 bases from V and 4 bases from J, with 10 bases between. There are 13 residues in the CDR3. CDR3 DNA sequence: TGTGCCAGCAGCTCCAGGGATAGCTATGGCTACACCTTC. Translation gives CASSSRDSYGYTF.

This CDR3 is CASSVGQGFTGELFF. DNA for the CDR3: TGCGCCAGCAGCGTGGGACAGGGCTTTACCGGGGAGCTGTTTTTT. This chain links TRBV5-1 with TRBJ2-2; TRBD1 aligns across 9 bases. CDR1 SGHRS and CDR2 YFSETQ come from the germline V gene. With V trimmed by 4 bases and J by 5 bases, 6 bases remained unmatched. The CDR3 is made up of 15 amino acids.

The chain couples TRBV10-2 to TRBJ1-2, with D hard to call. The germline gives CDR1 WSHSY, CDR2 SAAADI. V lost 1 base to trimming and J lost 4 bases, with 7 bases between them. This CDR3 has 13 amino acids. The CDR3 here is CASSEFGFYGYTF. The CDR3 region has the DNA TGCGCCAGCAGTGAGTTCGGGTTCTATGGCTACACCTTC.

This chain connects TRBV27 to TRBJ1-1; D may be TRBD1 (5 bases). Trimming pared 4 bases from V and 5 bases from J, leaving 14 bases between. The CDR3 runs to 14 residues. Germline V gene lookup returns CDR1 MNHEY and CDR2 SMNVEV (reference sequence). The CDR3 bases are TGTGCCAGCAGTTCAGAGGGGCTAGTTACTGAAGCTTTCTTT. Encoded protein: CASSSEGLVTEAFF.

The gene calls are TRBV6-1 and TRBJ2-4, with 9 bases identical to TRBD2. The germline CDR1 and CDR2 sequences are MNHNS and SASEGT. The V gene end was trimmed by 2 bases and the J gene end by 0 bases; junction bases not matched to a gene: 5. The CDR3 totals 17 residues. CDR3 region: CASSERRRGGAKNIQYF. Here the CDR3 DNA reads TGTGCCAGCAGTGAAAGGCGGCGGGGGGGAGCCAAAAACATTCAGTACTTC.

This chain links TRBV9 with TRBJ1-6; TRBD1 agrees at 7 bases. This CDR3 has 15 amino acids. The V and J ends lost 0 bases and 13 bases, in that order; junction bases with no gene match: 10. The V gene's germline CDR1 is SGDLS and CDR2 YYNGEE. DNA for the CDR3: TGTGCCAGCAGCGTAGAAGGGCAGGGGGGTCTTCCCCTCCACTTT. This translates into CASSVEGQGGLPLHF.

On this clone: Other DNA sequences within the sample encode an identical CDR3. This chain uses TRBV28 with TRBJ1-4, with 7 bases lining up with TRBD1. The V segment lost 4 bases and the J segment 3 bases; nucleotides outside the gene matches: 5. This CDR3 contains 15 residues. The germline gives CDR1 MDHEN, CDR2 SYDVKM. CDR3 amino acids: CASSSRGAANEKLFF. The CDR3 bases are TGTGCCAGCAGTTCCAGGGGGGCCGCTAATGAAAAACTGTTTTTT.

This clone was observed a handful of times. This sequence joins TRBV19 and TRBJ1-1; D uncertain. The CDR3 loop spans 15 amino acids. Per germline, CDR1 LNHDA and CDR2 SQIVND (reference sequence). Trimming left V 2 bases short and J 0 bases short, with 10 bases between. CDR3: CASSILGFMNTEAFF. The CDR3 DNA reads TGTGCCAGTAGTATATTGGGGTTCATGAACACTGAAGCTTTCTTT.

This chain links TRBV6-5 with TRBJ1-5; TRBD1 matches 8 bases. This CDR3 has 13 residues. From germline, CDR1 is MNHEY and CDR2 SVGAGI. After removal of 6 bases from V and 5 bases from J, the junction contained 3 bases not matched to a gene. CDR3 DNA sequence: TGTGCCAGCAGATCGACAGGGGATCAGCCCCAGCATTTT. Translated: CASRSTGDQPQHF.

The CDR3 is CASSPPGRSGNTIYF. The CDR3 coding sequence is TGTGCCAGCTCACCACCAGGCAGGTCCGGAAACACCATATATTTT. The chain employs TRBV18 and TRBJ1-3; D is uncertain. Germline loops: CDR1 KGHSH, CDR2 LQKENI. This CDR3 has 15 residues. V gave up 0 bases and J gave up 4 bases, with 10 bases separating them.

The rearrangement uses TRBV6-4 and TRBJ1-3; possible D gene TRBD1, 5 bases. This CDR3 has 15 amino acids. Germline V gene lookup returns CDR1 MRHNA and CDR2 SNTAGT. V lost 11 bases, J lost 0 bases, and 17 bases lay in between. Written as DNA, the CDR3 is TGTGCCCGTGCTAGGGGCAGGCACTCTGGAAACACCATATATTTT. Translated, it gives CARARGRHSGNTIYF.

This clone was picked up a small number of times. The chain combines TRBV18 with TRBJ2-2; TRBD1 aligns across 8 bases. The V gene's germline CDR1 is KGHSH and CDR2 LQKENI. This CDR3 comprises 14 residues. V gave up 6 bases and J gave up 7 bases; unmatched junction bases: 7. CDR3 nucleotides: TGTGCCAGCTCCGATCAGACAGGGGTCGGGGAGCTGTTTTTT. Its protein product is CASSDQTGVGELFF. The whole variable domain, remainder taken from reference TRBV18 and TRBJ2-2, is NAGVMQNPRHLVRRRGQEARLRCSPMKGHSHVYWYRQLPEEGLKFMVYLQKENIIDESGMPKERFSAEFPKEGPSILRIQQVVRGDSAAYFCASSDQTGVGELFFGEGSRLTVL.

The J gene is TRBJ2-5, the V gene TRBV7-2; D is perhaps TRBD1 (6 bases). CDR3 length: 13 residues. Germline CDR1 is SGHTA and CDR2 is FQGNSA. V lost 7 bases and J 1 base, leaving 10 bases between the germline ends. CDR3 sequence: CASKKDSQETQYF. Written as DNA, the CDR3 is TGTGCCAGCAAGAAGGACAGCCAAGAGACCCAGTACTTC. The complete variable domain, with remaining parts taken from reference TRBV7-2 and TRBJ2-5, reads GAGVSQSPSNKVTEKGKDVELRCDPISGHTALYWYRQSLGQGLEFLIYFQGNSAPDKSGLPSDRFSAERTGGSVSTLTIQRTQQEDSAVYLCASKKDSQETQYFGPGTRLLVL.

This sequence joins TRBV18 and TRBJ2-5, with 15 bases that match TRBD2. Trimming cost V 3 bases and J 4 bases; bases outside gene matches: 12. Germline CDR1 reads KGHSH; CDR2 reads LQKENI. This CDR3 is built from 19 residues. This CDR3 is CASSPAGTSGGMSGETQYF. In DNA, the CDR3 is TGTGCCAGCTCACCTGCCGGGACTAGCGGGGGGATGAGCGGAGAGACCCAGTACTTC.

The chain combines TRBV10-2 with TRBJ1-6, with D maybe TRBD1 (5 bases). The germline V and J ends were trimmed by 6 bases and 6 bases, with 9 bases remaining between them. The CDR3 is 13 amino acids. Germline V lookup: CDR1 WSHSY, CDR2 SAAADI. The CDR3 loop reads CASREGSNSPLHF. For the CDR3, the DNA is TGCGCCAGCAGGGAGGGGAGTAATTCACCCCTCCACTTT.

This clone was counted once. The chain combines TRBV5-1 with TRBJ2-3, with 7 bases lining up with TRBD1. V lost 2 bases to trimming and J lost 3 bases; unmatched junction nucleotides: 0. The germline gives CDR1 SGHRS, CDR2 YFSETQ. The CDR3 length is 13 residues. DNA of the CDR3: TGCGCCAGCAGCTTACAGGGGACAGATACGCAGTATTTT. Translated, it gives CASSLQGTDTQYF.